This T cell receptor beta chain was retrieved from a study of molecular identifiers for immune sequencing clone quantification. Each CDR3 protein is one row after TCRdb ran MiXCR on the PCR reads. The sample shows about 640,000 distinct CDR3 sequences, just under 20% of them seen only once. Germline V gives CDR1 MNHEY, CDR2 SVGAGI. The CDR3 runs 16 residues. About this clonotype itself: A clone one base away is much larger, so this may be a read error.

The origin of this receptor is a human donor in good health. Some libraries in this study had Jurkat cell RNA spiked in. The sample comprised naive CD8+ T cells from blood, with Jurkat cell RNA spiked in. Subset specified: FACS-sorted CD8+CD4-CCR7+CD45RA+ naive T cells. This sequence joins TRBV6-5 and TRBJ2-7; D uncertain. CDR3 region: CACSYSSMDGGREQYF. CDR3 DNA sequence: TGTGCCTGCAGTTACTCTTCAATGGACGGCGGACGGGAGCAGTACTTC.